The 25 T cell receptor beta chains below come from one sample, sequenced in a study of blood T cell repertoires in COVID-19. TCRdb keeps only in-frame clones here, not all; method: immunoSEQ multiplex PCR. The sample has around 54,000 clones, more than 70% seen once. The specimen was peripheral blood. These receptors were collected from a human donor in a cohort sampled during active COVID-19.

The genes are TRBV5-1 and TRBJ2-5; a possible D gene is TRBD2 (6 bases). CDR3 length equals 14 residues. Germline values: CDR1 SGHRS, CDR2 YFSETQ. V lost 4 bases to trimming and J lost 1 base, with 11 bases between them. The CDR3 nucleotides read TGCGCCAGCAGCCCGGGGGTGGCCCAAGAGACCCAGTACTTC. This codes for CASSPGVAQETQYF.

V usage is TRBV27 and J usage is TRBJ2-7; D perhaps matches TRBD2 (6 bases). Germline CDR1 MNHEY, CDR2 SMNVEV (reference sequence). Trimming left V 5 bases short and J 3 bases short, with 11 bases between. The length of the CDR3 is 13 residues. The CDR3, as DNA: TGTGCCAGCAGTCCTGGGAGGTTCTACGAGCAGTACTTC. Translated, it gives CASSPGRFYEQYF.

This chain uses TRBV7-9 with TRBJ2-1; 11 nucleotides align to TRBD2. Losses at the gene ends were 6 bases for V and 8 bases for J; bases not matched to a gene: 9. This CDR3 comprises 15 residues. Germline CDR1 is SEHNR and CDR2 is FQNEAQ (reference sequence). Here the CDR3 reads CASSLTTSGKDEQFF. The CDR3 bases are TGTGCCAGCAGTTTAACGACTAGCGGGAAAGATGAGCAGTTCTTC.

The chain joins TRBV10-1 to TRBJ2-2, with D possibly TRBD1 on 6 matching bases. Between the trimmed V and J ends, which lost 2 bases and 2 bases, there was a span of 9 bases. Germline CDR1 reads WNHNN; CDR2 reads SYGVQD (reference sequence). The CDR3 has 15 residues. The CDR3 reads CASSEQQGNTGELFF. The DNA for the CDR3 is TGCGCCAGCAGTGAGCAACAGGGAAACACCGGGGAGCTGTTTTTT.

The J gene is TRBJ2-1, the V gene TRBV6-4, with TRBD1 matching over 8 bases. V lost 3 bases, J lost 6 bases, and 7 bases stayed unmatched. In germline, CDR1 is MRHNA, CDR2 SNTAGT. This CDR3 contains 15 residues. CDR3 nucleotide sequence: TGTGCCAGCAGTGAAAGGTGGACAGGGTTCAATGAGCAGTTCTTC. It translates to CASSERWTGFNEQFF.

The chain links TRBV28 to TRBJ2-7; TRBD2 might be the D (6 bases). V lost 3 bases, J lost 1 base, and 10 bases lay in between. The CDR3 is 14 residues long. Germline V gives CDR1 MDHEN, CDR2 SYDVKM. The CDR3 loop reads CASSFRGISYEQYF. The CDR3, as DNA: TGTGCCAGCAGTTTTCGGGGGATTTCCTACGAGCAGTACTTC.

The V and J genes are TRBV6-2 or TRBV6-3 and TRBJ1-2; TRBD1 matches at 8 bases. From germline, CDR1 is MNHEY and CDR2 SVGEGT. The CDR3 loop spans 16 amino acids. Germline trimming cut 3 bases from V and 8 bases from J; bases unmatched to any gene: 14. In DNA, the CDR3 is TGTGCCAGCAGTTATAGGGGGACAGGAGATCTATACGGCTACACCTTC. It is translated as CASSYRGTGDLYGYTF.

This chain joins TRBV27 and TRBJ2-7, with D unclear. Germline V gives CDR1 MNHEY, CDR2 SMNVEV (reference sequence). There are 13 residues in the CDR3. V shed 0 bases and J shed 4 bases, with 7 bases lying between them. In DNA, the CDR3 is TGTGCCAGCAGTTTATCGTCCGTTTACGAGCAGTACTTC. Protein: CASSLSSVYEQYF.

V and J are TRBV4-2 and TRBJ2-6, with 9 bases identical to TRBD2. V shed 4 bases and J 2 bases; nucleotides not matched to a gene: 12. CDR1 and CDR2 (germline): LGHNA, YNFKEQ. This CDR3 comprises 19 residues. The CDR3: CASSPNSGGTTAGANVLTF. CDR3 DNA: TGTGCCAGCAGCCCAAATAGCGGGGGAACCACAGCTGGGGCCAACGTCCTGACTTTC.

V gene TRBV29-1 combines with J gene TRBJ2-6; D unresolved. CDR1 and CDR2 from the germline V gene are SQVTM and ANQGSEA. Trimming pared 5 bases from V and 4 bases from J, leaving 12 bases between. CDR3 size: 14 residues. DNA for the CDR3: TGCAGCGTTCGCGAACCGAACGGGGCCAACGTCCTGACTTTC. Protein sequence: CSVREPNGANVLTF.

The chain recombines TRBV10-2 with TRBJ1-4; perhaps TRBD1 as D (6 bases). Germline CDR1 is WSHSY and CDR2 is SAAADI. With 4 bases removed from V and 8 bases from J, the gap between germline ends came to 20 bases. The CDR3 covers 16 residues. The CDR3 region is CASSGLFPGTPEKLFF. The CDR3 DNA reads TGCGCCAGCAGTGGTCTTTTTCCGGGGACACCAGAAAAACTGTTTTTT.

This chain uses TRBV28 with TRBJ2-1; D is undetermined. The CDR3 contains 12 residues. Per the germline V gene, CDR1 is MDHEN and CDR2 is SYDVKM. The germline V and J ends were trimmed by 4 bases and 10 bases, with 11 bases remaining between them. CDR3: CASSSQLTEQFF. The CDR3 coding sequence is TGTGCCAGCAGTTCACAACTAACCGAGCAGTTCTTC.

CDR3 DNA: TGTGCCAGCACCTCTTTCGAAGCGGGGTACAATGAGCAGTTCTTC. Protein: CASTSFEAGYNEQFF. The gene calls are TRBV27 and TRBJ2-1, with TRBD2 matching over 7 bases. The V and J ends lost 7 bases and 4 bases, in that order; junction bases with no gene match: 10. The germline gives CDR1 MNHEY, CDR2 SMNVEV (reference sequence). The CDR3 spans 15 residues.

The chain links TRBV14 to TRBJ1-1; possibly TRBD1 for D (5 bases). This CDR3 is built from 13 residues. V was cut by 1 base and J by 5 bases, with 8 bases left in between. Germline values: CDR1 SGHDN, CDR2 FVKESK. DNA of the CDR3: TGTGCCAGCAGCCAAGTGGCAGGGACTGAAGCTTTCTTT. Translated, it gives CASSQVAGTEAFF.

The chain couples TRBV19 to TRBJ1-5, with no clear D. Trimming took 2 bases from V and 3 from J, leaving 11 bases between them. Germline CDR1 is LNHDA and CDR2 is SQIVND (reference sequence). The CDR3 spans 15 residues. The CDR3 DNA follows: TGTGCCAGTAGTATAATAAGAGGAAACAATCAGCCCCAGCATTTT. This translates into CASSIIRGNNQPQHF.

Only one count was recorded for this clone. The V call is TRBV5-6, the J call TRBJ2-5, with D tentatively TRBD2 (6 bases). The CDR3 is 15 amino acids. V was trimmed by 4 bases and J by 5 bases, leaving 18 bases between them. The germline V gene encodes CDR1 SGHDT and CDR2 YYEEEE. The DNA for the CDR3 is TGTGCCAGCAGCAGTAGCGGCACAGCGTATGAGACCCAGTACTTC. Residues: CASSSSGTAYETQYF.

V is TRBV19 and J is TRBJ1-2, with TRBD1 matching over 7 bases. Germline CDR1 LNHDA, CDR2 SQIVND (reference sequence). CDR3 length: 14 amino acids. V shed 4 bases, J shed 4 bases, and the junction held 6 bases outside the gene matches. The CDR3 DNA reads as TGTGCCAGTAGTAAGAGGGGGCTTGCCTATGGCTACACCTTC. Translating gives CASSKRGLAYGYTF.

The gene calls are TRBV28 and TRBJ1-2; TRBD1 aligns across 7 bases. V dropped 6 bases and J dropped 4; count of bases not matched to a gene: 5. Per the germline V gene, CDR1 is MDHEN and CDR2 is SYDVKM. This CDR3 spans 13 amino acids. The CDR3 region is CASSAGGGYGYTF. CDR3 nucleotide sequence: TGTGCCAGCAGCGCAGGGGGAGGCTATGGCTACACCTTC.

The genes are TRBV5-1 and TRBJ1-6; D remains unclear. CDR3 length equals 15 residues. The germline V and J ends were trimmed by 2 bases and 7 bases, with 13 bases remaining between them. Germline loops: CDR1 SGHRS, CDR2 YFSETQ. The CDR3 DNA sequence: TGCGCCAGCAGCTTAGACGTGGCCAGGAATTCACCCCTCCACTTT. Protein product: CASSLDVARNSPLHF.

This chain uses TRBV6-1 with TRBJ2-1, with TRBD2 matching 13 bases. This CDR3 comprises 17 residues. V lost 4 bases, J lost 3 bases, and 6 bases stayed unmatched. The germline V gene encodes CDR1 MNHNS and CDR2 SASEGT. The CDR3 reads CASSAGLAGAFYNEQFF. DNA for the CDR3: TGTGCCAGCAGTGCCGGACTAGCGGGAGCTTTCTACAATGAGCAGTTCTTC.

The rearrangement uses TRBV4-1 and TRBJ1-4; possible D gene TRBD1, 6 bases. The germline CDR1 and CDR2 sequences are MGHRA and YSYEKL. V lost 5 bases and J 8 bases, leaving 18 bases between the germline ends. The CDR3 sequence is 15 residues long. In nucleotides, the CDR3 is TGCGCCAGCAGCAGTAGGGAGCTCAGGGGAGAAAAACTGTTTTTT. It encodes CASSSRELRGEKLFF.

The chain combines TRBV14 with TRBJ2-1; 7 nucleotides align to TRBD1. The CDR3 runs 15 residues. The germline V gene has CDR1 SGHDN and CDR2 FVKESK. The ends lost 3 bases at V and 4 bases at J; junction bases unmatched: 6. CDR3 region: CASSQLPGQYNEQFF. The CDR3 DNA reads TGTGCCAGCAGCCAGCTTCCGGGACAGTACAATGAGCAGTTCTTC.

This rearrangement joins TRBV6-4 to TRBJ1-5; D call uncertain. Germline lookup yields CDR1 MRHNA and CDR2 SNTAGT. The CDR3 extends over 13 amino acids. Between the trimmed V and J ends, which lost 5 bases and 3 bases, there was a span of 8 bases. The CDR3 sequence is CASSRQYNQPQHF. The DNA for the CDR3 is TGTGCCAGCAGTCGACAATACAATCAGCCCCAGCATTTT.

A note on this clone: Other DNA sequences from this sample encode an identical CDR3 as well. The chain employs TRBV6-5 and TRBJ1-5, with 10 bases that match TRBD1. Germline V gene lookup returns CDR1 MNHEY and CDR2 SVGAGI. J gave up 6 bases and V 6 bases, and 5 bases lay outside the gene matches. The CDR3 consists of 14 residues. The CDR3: CASSPDRGPQPQHF. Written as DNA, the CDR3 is TGTGCCAGCAGCCCAGACAGGGGGCCTCAGCCCCAGCATTTT.

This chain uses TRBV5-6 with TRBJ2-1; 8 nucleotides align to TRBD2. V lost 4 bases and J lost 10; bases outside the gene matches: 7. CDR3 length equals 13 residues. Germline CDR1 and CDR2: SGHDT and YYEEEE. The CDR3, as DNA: TGTGCCAGCAGCACCGGGACTAGACGAGAGCAGTTCTTC. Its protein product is CASSTGTRREQFF.